This T cell receptor (beta chain) is drawn from a study of CD8+ T cells in alopecia areata (dated by TCRdb to between 2018 and 2020). For the wider study: The treated patients, all with moderate-to-severe alopecia areata, were enrolled in an open-label pilot trial of oral tofacitinib given at 5 to 10 mg twice daily. Patients received tofacitinib for 6 to 18 months and were then followed off drug for 6 months to check for delayed response and recurrence. The SALT score, which quantifies the percentage of affected scalp surface area, was used to measure disease severity in treated patients. In both human patients and the C3H/HeJ mouse model, the study applied high-throughput TCRbeta sequencing to look at T cell clonal expansion in alopecia areata. Scalp tissue and sorted CD4+ and CD8+ peripheral blood T cells from patchy and totalis/universalis alopecia areata patients and from healthy controls were covered by human TCRbeta sequencing. Biopsies were taken from tofacitinib-treated patients at baseline and at 4 and 24 weeks of treatment, and a later scalp biopsy was taken in several of the tofacitinib-treated patients. Scalp clonality was compared across normal scalp (n=4), patchy alopecia areata scalp (n=8), and alopecia totalis/universalis scalp (n=8). The RNA source kit depended on sample type: the PAXgene miRNA kit for fixed scalp, the miRNeasy kit for PBMCs, and the RNeasy kit for mouse skin. Amplification of TCRbeta CDR3 regions was done by immunoSEQ multiplex PCR using 35 Vbeta forward primers and 13 Jbeta reverse primers.

The receptor library was made with the immunoSEQ multiplex PCR assay. RNA was extracted from all samples and reverse transcribed into cDNA, which served as template for TCR sequencing. First-strand cDNA was synthesized using SuperScript III with a 2:1 mix of oligo-dT and random hexamers. Amplification bias was assessed with a synthetic immune receptor repertoire, and residual bias was removed computationally. Regarding the original processing steps: Raw reads were preprocessed for error removal, and CDR3 was defined according to IMGT conventions as running from the conserved cysteine to phenylalanine. Clonality was computed as 1 minus the Shannon entropy, with the entropy normalized by log2 of the number of productive unique TCRs. Whether each scalp clone was CD4 or CD8 was inferred by checking scalp TCRbeta sequences against the CD4 and CD8 repertoires from sorted blood. In its TCRdb copy, this immuneACCESS table keeps in-frame sequences only and misses some clones. Where compared with another copy, unresolved V genes explain less than half of these, and the others have no known cause. The V and J calls and clone size come from that table; D and trimming were worked out from the DNA. The sample records about 40,000 clones, 92% of which are singletons. The leading ten clones occupy approximately 20% of the sample.

From its cysteine to its phenylalanine, the CDR3 spans 15 amino acids. Just the 45-base CDR3 DNA is kept, in frame starting at base 1. Looking up the germline V gene yields CDR1 ENHRY and CDR2 SYGVKD. V and J lose 5 bases and 4 bases, and a span of 12 bases separates them. Note on this clone: No antigen is known for it. No clone much larger than this one lies a single base away; base qualities are absent.

Read against the paper, the sample's time point label means: about 5 months on oral tofacitinib. Per the publication, the treatment or condition label means: oral pan-JAK inhibitor, 5-10 mg twice daily. Lesional scalp punch biopsies and peripheral blood were obtained from alopecia areata patients. PBMCs were separated by density centrifugation and stained for CD3, CD4 and CD8, after which CD4+ and CD8+ T cells were sorted on a FACSAria. The paper's findings and limits, for the study overall: Scalp TCR repertoire analysis is complicated because resident alphabeta T cells in normal human skin are also sequenced, whereas mouse skin is dominated by gammadelta T cells. Because the treated cohort was small and had just a single nonresponder, larger studies are needed to establish links between baseline CD8+ expansion and response. During tofacitinib treatment, many expanded lesional clones remained in scalp and blood, and this persistence may partly explain relapse after treatment is stopped. Higher clonality and more expanded CD8+ clones were observed in lesional scalp than in normal scalp, particularly in alopecia totalis/universalis, a finding suggestive of antigenic drive. Tofacitinib significantly lowered scalp clonality and the number of expanded CD8+ clones among the top 100 scalp clones. Shared TCR sequences between patients were less evident than in mice, which may be partly attributable to HLA diversity in the patient population.

This receptor was obtained from a human donor with alopecia areata. The sample was CD8+ T cells sorted from blood, taken at week 24, from a patient treated with tofacitinib. Rearrangement joined TRBV10-3 to TRBJ2-6, with TRBD2 tentatively as D gene (6 bases match). CDR3 sequence: CAISWGETGANVLTF. The bases read TGTGCCATCAGTTGGGGGGAAACCGGGGCCAACGTCCTGACTTTC.